The present T cell receptor (beta chain) was sequenced within a study of blood T cell repertoires in COVID-19. Study in general: The study drew acute and convalescent COVID-19 samples from the United States, Italy and Spain. From T cells, B-cell-depleted T cells, or PBMCs came the material, which was cDNA or gDNA.

This CDR3 spans 17 amino acids. J lost 5 bases, V lost 4 bases, and 13 bases had no gene match. The germline CDR1 and CDR2 sequences are SNHLY and FYNNEI. Original processing notes: Amplification of reference gene primers was used by the study to estimate nucleated cell counts. Assay used: immunoSEQ multiplex PCR; TCRdb lists only in-frame clones, some missing. The V and J calls and clone size are taken from that table; D and trimming were inferred from the DNA. The repertoire holds some 97,000 clones, with roughly nine tenths as singletons. The clonotype was recovered from a man aged 50 to 60 with active COVID-19. The source material was peripheral blood. V gene TRBV2 combines with J gene TRBJ1-5; 8 nucleotides align to TRBD1. CDR3 sequence: CASSGTVQGAGYQPQHF. CDR3 nucleotides: TGTGCCAGCAGTGGTACAGTTCAGGGGGCAGGGTATCAGCCCCAGCATTTT. The full variable domain, completed using reference TRBV2 and TRBJ1-5, is EPEVTQTPSHQVTQMGQEVILRCVPISNHLYFYWYRQILGQKVEFLVSFYNNEISEKSEIFDDQFSVERPDGSNFTLKIRSTKLEDSAMYFCASSGTVQGAGYQPQHFGDGTRLSIL.